This T cell receptor beta chain was sequenced during a study of shared clonotypes between healthy human individuals. As concerns this clone: The sample holds other DNA sequences that translate to the same CDR3.

Replicate PCRs run on sorted subsets employed 200 ng DNA, approximately 30,000 T cell genomes. Some clones are missing from TCRdb's copy, which holds only in-frame ones; the method was immunoSEQ multiplex PCR. The repertoire includes 2 million to 2.5 million clones, less than 95% of them detected once, and 0.85% to 1.2% sits in the top ten. Naive CD8 cells lacked CD45RO and underwent positive selection for CCR7, leaving out terminally differentiated effector memory CD45RA+ cells. Losses at the gene ends were 3 bases for V and 1 base for J; bases not matched to a gene: 2. Germline assignment: CDR1 SGDLS and CDR2 YYNGEE. The CDR3 extends over 14 amino acids.

The origin of this receptor is a man between 18 and 35 years old in good health. The rearrangement uses TRBV9 and TRBJ1-1; the match to TRBD1 covers 8 bases. The material sequenced was naive CD8+ T cells sorted from blood. This chain's CDR3 is CASSGGQGNTEAFF. CDR3 nucleotide sequence: TGTGCCAGCAGCGGAGGACAGGGGAACACTGAAGCTTTCTTT.